This T cell receptor beta chain is drawn from a study of T cells expressing NK-cell markers. Study at large: The study drew TCR beta repertoires from sorted CD3+CD56+NKG2C+, CD3+CD56+NKG2C- and CD3+CD56-NKG2C+ T cells.

General study points: It was still unclear whether expanded NKG2C+ T cell clones were HCMV specific. Top CD8+ clonotypes included the dominant CD3+CD56+NKG2C+ clonotypes in roughly 6 donors.

About this clonotype itself: Antigen unknown.

It was by 5'RACE template switching with UMIs that TCR beta cDNA was made. From the 5' RACE reads, TCRdb lists one entry per CDR3 protein and no DNA. Its clone listing holds about 160,000 distinct CDR3 sequences. The CDR3 length is 16 residues. Germline V gene lookup returns CDR1 MNHNS and CDR2 SASEGT. This rearrangement joins TRBV6-1 to TRBJ1-6; the TCRdb call, TRBD1, lacks DNA for checking. The receptor was derived from a woman aged 18-69 years in good health. Sequencing was carried out using blood T cells: a sorted CD56 or NKG2C T cell subset, CD4+ or CD8+ T cells, or bulk PBMC T cells (not recorded which). This CDR3 is CASIESHRVNNSPLHF.